This T cell receptor (beta chain) was recorded in a study of shared clonotypes between healthy human individuals. Clones were read by immunoSEQ multiplex PCR, and TCRdb kept only the in-frame ones, dropping some. The data contain millions of clones, around nine tenths of them singletons. To note about this clone: Its antigen is currently unknown.

Study outcomes and limitations: Donor clonotype sharing was expected to depend on sequencing depth. Generally, estimated richness proved larger in naive subsets than it did in memory subsets.

The CDR3 spans 15 residues. V shed 3 bases, J shed 1 base, and the junction held 4 bases outside the gene matches. Germline assignment: CDR1 WNHNN and CDR2 SYGVQD (reference sequence). The chain employs TRBV10-1 and TRBJ1-1; 8 nucleotides align to TRBD1. The sample taken for sequencing was naive CD4+ T cells sorted from blood. The sample's subset: CD45RA+ positively selected. This sequence originates from a man aged 18 to 35 in good health. DNA of the CDR3: TGCGCCAGCAGTGATGTGGGGACAGGGAACACTGAAGCTTTCTTT. Translation: CASSDVGTGNTEAFF.